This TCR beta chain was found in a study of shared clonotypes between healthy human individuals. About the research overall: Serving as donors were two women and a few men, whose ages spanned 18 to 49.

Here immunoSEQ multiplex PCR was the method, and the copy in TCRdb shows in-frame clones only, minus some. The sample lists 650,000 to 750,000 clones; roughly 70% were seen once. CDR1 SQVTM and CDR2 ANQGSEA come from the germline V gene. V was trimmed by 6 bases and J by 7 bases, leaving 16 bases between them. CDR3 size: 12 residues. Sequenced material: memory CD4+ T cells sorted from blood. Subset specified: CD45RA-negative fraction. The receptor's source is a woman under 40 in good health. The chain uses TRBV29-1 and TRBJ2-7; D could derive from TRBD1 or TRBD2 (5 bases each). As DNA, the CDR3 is TGCAGCGTGGGGGACCCCAAAAGGGAGCAGTACTTC. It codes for CSVGDPKREQYF.